One sample yielded the 25 T cell receptor beta chains listed below, sequenced in a study of CD8 T cells in Susac syndrome (dated by TCRdb to between 2017 and 2020). Library construction relied on the immunoSEQ multiplex PCR assay. RNA was extracted with the RNeasy kit and roughly 0.45 to 1 ug was reverse transcribed using random hexamers. TCRdb trimmed the raw reads at Q25, called clones with MiXCR and kept productive beta chains. Each entry merges the rows of one CDR3 protein and shows their most common DNA and genes. The sample table shows about 85,000 distinct CDR3 sequences, and around 95% are seen once. The top ten clonotypes cover roughly 0.44% of the sample. The material sequenced was CD8+ T cells from PBMCs. All receptors derive from a human donor with Susac syndrome.

This clonotype was seen once. V usage is TRBV19 and J usage is TRBJ1-2, with D unresolved. V was shortened by 10 bases and J by 3 bases, with 12 bases between the two germline ends. This CDR3 has 12 amino acids. Germline CDR1 LNHDA, CDR2 SQIVND (reference sequence). CDR3 bases: TGTGCCATCGAAAGAGGAGACTATGGCTACACCTTC. This codes for CAIERGDYGYTF.

J is TRBJ2-1 and V is TRBV20-1, with unresolved D. This CDR3 region has 16 residues. The germline V and J ends were trimmed by 3 bases and 8 bases, with 23 bases remaining between them. From germline, CDR1 is DFQATT and CDR2 SNEGSKA (reference sequence). CDR3 protein: CSARSIRSPPGDEQFF. CDR3 nucleotide sequence: TGCAGTGCTAGGTCTATAAGGAGTCCGCCTGGGGATGAGCAGTTCTTC.

The chain employs TRBV9 and TRBJ2-7; the D call may be TRBD1 or TRBD2 (5 bases each). In germline, CDR1 is SGDLS, CDR2 YYNGEE. This CDR3 contains 15 residues. Trimming took 4 bases from V and 2 from J, leaving 16 bases between them. The CDR3 region is CASSQTSGLAYEQYF. CDR3 DNA sequence: TGTGCCAGCAGCCAGACCTCGGGGCTTGCCTACGAGCAGTACTTC.

In this sample, this clonotype turned up once. This chain uses TRBV29-1 with TRBJ2-7; D tentatively fits TRBD1 or TRBD2 (5 bases each). V was cut by 6 bases and J by 4 bases, with 16 bases left in between. The V gene's germline CDR1 is SQVTM and CDR2 ANQGSEA. The CDR3 has 13 residues. Here the CDR3 DNA reads TGCAGCGTCCGGGACCCGGGGCTTTACGAGCAGTACTTC. Amino acids: CSVRDPGLYEQYF.

V gene TRBV19 combines with J gene TRBJ1-5, with D hard to call. Germline assignment: CDR1 LNHDA and CDR2 SQIVND (reference sequence). This CDR3 is 15 amino acids long. V was pared by 4 bases and J by 0 bases, with 10 bases between. CDR3 coding DNA: TGTGCCAGTAGTAAAGATGTAAATAGCAATCAGCCCCAGCATTTT. Amino acids: CASSKDVNSNQPQHF.

J is TRBJ2-5 and V is TRBV13; 8 nucleotides align to TRBD2. Germline CDR1 PRHDT, CDR2 FYEKMQ (reference sequence). The ends lost 2 bases at V and 3 bases at J; junction bases unmatched: 8. The CDR3 consists of 16 residues. CDR3 region: CASSLTAGDVKETQYF. The CDR3 bases are TGTGCCAGCAGCTTAACAGCGGGAGATGTGAAAGAGACCCAGTACTTC.

V gene TRBV5-6 combines with J gene TRBJ2-2; D ambiguous. Trimming pared 3 bases from V and 7 bases from J, leaving 13 bases between. The germline V gene has CDR1 SGHDT and CDR2 YYEEEE. The CDR3 consists of 14 residues. CDR3 region: CASSSVDRNGELFF. DNA of the CDR3: TGTGCCAGCAGCTCCGTGGATCGCAACGGGGAGCTGTTTTTT. The whole variable domain, remainder taken from reference TRBV5-6 and TRBJ2-2, is DAGVTQSPTHLIKTRGQQVTLRCSPKSGHDTVSWYQQALGQGPQFIFQYYEEEERQRGNFPDRFSGHQFPNYSSELNVNALLLGDSALYLCASSSVDRNGELFFGEGSRLTVL.

CDR3 DNA sequence: TGTGCCTGGAGTGCCCTCACTAGCGGGCTGACAGATACGCAGTATTTT. The encoded protein is CAWSALTSGLTDTQYF. This chain uses TRBV30 with TRBJ2-3; TRBD2 agrees at 9 bases. Germline assignment: CDR1 GTSNPN and CDR2 SVGIG (reference sequence). Unmatched junction bases numbered 8, after V lost 1 base and J lost 3 bases. CDR3 length equals 16 residues.

The chain combines TRBV18 with TRBJ1-1; D is perhaps TRBD1 (6 bases). CDR3 size: 11 residues. The germline V gene has CDR1 KGHSH and CDR2 LQKENI. Trimming shortened V by 5 bases and J by 11 bases, and 12 bases separated the two germline ends. CDR3 in amino acids: CASSYGQNAFF. The CDR3 DNA reads as TGTGCCAGCTCATACGGACAGAACGCTTTCTTT.

V is TRBV29-1 and J is TRBJ1-2; D uncertain. V was shortened by 2 bases and J by 8 bases, with 6 bases between the two germline ends. Looked up from germline, CDR1 is SQVTM and CDR2 is ANQGSEA. The CDR3 extends over 10 amino acids. The CDR3 region is CSVELEGYTF. The DNA for the CDR3 is TGCAGCGTTGAACTGGAGGGCTACACCTTC.

The CDR3 spells CASSFFGDTQYF. The CDR3 DNA sequence: TGTGCCAGCAGTTTTTTCGGAGATACGCAGTATTTT. This chain uses TRBV27 with TRBJ2-3, with no clear D. The V and J ends lost 3 bases and 5 bases respectively, with 6 bases between them. This CDR3 region has 12 residues. CDR1 and CDR2 (germline): MNHEY, SMNVEV (reference sequence).

On this clonotype: Relative to the germline gene, one junction end is altered; a read error may explain this. The rearrangement uses TRBV2 and TRBJ2-7, with no clear D. Germline CDR1 and CDR2: SNHLY and FYNNEI. This CDR3 region has 13 residues. For the CDR3, the DNA is TGTGCCAGCACCAAAGGTGCCTCCGACGAGCAGTACTTC. Translation gives CASTKGASDEQYF. Looking up the rest from reference TRBV2 and TRBJ2-7 gives the full variable domain: EPEVTQTPSHQVTQMGQEVILRCVPISNHLYFYWYRQILGQKVEFLVSFYNNEISEKSEIFDDQFSVERPDGSNFTLKIRSTKLEDSAMYFCASTKGASDEQYFGPGTRLTVT.

J is TRBJ1-2 and V is TRBV27, with a possible D match to TRBD1 (5 bases). The V and J ends lost 7 bases and 7 bases respectively, with 16 bases between them. This CDR3 has 13 residues. Germline V gene lookup returns CDR1 MNHEY and CDR2 SMNVEV (reference sequence). CDR3 region: CASKSGQEAGYTF. The CDR3 coding sequence is TGTGCCAGCAAATCAGGGCAGGAAGCTGGCTACACCTTC.

V usage is TRBV7-9 and J usage is TRBJ2-6; D call uncertain. Germline CDR1 reads SEHNR; CDR2 reads FQNEAQ (reference sequence). V was pared by 4 bases and J by 0 bases, with 13 bases between. The CDR3 spans 17 residues. DNA of the CDR3: TGTGCCAGCAGCTCCTCCGTTCGGAACTCTGGGGCCAACGTCCTGACTTTC. Protein: CASSSSVRNSGANVLTF.

The genes are TRBV30 and TRBJ2-1; D not certain. The germline V and J ends were trimmed by 4 bases and 0 bases, with 4 bases remaining between them. The CDR3 is made up of 12 amino acids. In germline, CDR1 is GTSNPN, CDR2 SVGIG (reference sequence). CDR3 region: CAWNPSYNEQFF. CDR3 nucleotides: TGTGCCTGGAATCCCTCCTACAATGAGCAGTTCTTC.

The CDR3 region has the DNA TGTGCCTGGAGCCCGCGGAGTGAGCAGTTCTTC. Residues: CAWSPRSEQFF. The rearrangement uses TRBV30 and TRBJ2-1, with D unresolved. V was clipped by 3 bases and J by 9 bases, with 9 bases between them. Germline-derived CDR1 and CDR2 are GTSNPN and SVGIG (reference sequence). The CDR3 is 11 amino acids. Full variable domain (outside the CDR3, taken from reference TRBV30 and TRBJ2-1): SQTIHQWPATLVQPVGSPLSLECTVEGTSNPNLYWYRQAAGRGLQLLFYSVGIGQISSEVPQNLSASRPQDRQFILSSKKLLLSDSGFYLCAWSPRSEQFFGPGTRLTVL.

The V call is TRBV5-1, the J call TRBJ1-1; no definite D call. The germline gives CDR1 SGHRS, CDR2 YFSETQ. V lost 0 bases and J lost 1, with 7 bases in between. This CDR3 contains 14 residues. The CDR3 is CASSLEGQNTEAFF. The CDR3 bases are TGCGCCAGCAGCTTGGAAGGTCAGAACACTGAAGCTTTCTTT.

The chain carries TRBV25-1 and TRBJ1-1; D gene ambiguous. Trimming left V 0 bases short and J 7 bases short, with 3 bases between. CDR1 is MGHDK and CDR2 is SYGVNS in the germline V gene. CDR3 size: 11 residues. The CDR3 protein is CASSEYGEAFF. The CDR3 DNA is TGTGCCAGCAGTGAATACGGTGAAGCTTTCTTT.

This chain joins TRBV27 and TRBJ1-2; 7 nucleotides line up with TRBD1. Germline CDR1 and CDR2: MNHEY and SMNVEV (reference sequence). V was pared by 3 bases and J by 0 bases, with 1 base of the junction left unmatched. This CDR3 has 14 amino acids. CDR3 residues: CASSLRGPNYGYTF. DNA for the CDR3: TGTGCCAGCAGTTTGAGGGGGCCTAACTATGGCTACACCTTC.

The J gene is TRBJ1-4, the V gene TRBV29-1, with TRBD1 identical over 8 bases. The CDR3 sequence is 14 residues long. Germline V CDR1 and CDR2: SQVTM, ANQGSEA. The V gene end was trimmed by 1 base and the J gene end by 8 bases; junction bases not matched to a gene: 6. CDR3 region: CSVEVPGQGEKLFF. Written as DNA, the CDR3 is TGCAGCGTTGAAGTCCCAGGACAGGGCGAAAAACTGTTTTTT.

V usage is TRBV29-1 and J usage is TRBJ2-2, with unresolved D. Between the trimmed V and J ends, which lost 4 bases and 3 bases, there was a span of 9 bases. This CDR3 region has 13 residues. The germline V gene encodes CDR1 SQVTM and CDR2 ANQGSEA. The DNA for the CDR3 is TGCAGCGTTGTAGCCTCCGACACCGGGGAGCTGTTTTTT. It codes for CSVVASDTGELFF.

The chain couples TRBV4-1 to TRBJ2-1; no clear D. Per the germline V gene, CDR1 is MGHRA and CDR2 is YSYEKL. Trimming took 3 bases from V and 0 from J, leaving 12 bases between them. This CDR3 has 16 residues. CDR3 coding DNA: TGCGCCAGCAGCCATTTTATGTCGAGCTCCTACAATGAGCAGTTCTTC. It is translated as CASSHFMSSSYNEQFF.

The V and J genes are TRBV12-3 or TRBV12-4 and TRBJ2-7; 11 bases agree with TRBD1. This CDR3 region has 14 residues. V lost 7 bases and J lost 3; bases outside the gene matches: 5. The CDR3, as DNA: TGTGCCAGCACCTGGGGACAGGGGGGCTACGAGCAGTACTTC. It specifies CASTWGQGGYEQYF.

The rearrangement joins TRBV9 to TRBJ1-1; perhaps TRBD1 as D (6 bases). The V end was cut by 0 bases, the J end by 4 bases, with 10 bases between. Per germline, CDR1 SGDLS and CDR2 YYNGEE. This CDR3 is built from 14 residues. The CDR3 protein is CASSVVEGGTEAFF. CDR3 nucleotide sequence: TGTGCCAGCAGCGTAGTGGAGGGGGGCACTGAAGCTTTCTTT.

This rearrangement joins TRBV19 to TRBJ2-7; D is uncertain. Germline V gene lookup returns CDR1 LNHDA and CDR2 SQIVND (reference sequence). The CDR3 runs 14 residues. Trimming removed 6 bases from V and 0 bases from J, with 12 bases in between. CDR3 region: CASSVADFSYEQYF. The CDR3 DNA reads as TGTGCCAGTAGCGTGGCAGACTTCTCCTACGAGCAGTACTTC.